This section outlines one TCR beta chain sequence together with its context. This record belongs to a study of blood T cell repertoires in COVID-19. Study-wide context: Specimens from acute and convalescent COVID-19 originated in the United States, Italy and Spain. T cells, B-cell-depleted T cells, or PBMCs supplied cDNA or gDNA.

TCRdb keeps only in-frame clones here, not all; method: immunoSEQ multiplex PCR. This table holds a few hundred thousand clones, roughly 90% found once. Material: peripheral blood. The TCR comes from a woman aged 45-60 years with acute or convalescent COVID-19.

The CDR3 DNA reads TGTGCCAGCAGCTTAGATAGCGGGAGGTTCACCGAGCAGTACTTC. Residues: CASSLDSGRFTEQYF. The chain employs TRBV7-2 and TRBJ2-7, with 10 nucleotides matching TRBD2. V lost 1 base to trimming and J lost 6 bases; unmatched junction nucleotides: 6. CDR1 SGHTA and CDR2 FQGNSA come from the germline V gene. This CDR3 has 15 amino acids.